The rows below give T cell receptor beta chains drawn from one sample of a study of blood T cell repertoires in COVID-19. Assay used: immunoSEQ multiplex PCR; TCRdb lists only in-frame clones, some missing. Here the sample spans over 250,000 clones, 65% to 90% being singletons. Sequenced material: peripheral blood. The receptors originated from a human donor in a cohort sampled during active COVID-19. Both conserved end residues are part of each CDR3. D genes are given only for firm matches. Size values are once, few and many counts, or a class for expanded clones, and some rows have none.

V: TRBV7-8; D: NA; size: NA; J: TRBJ2-5; CDR3: CASSLAATSRETQYF; DNA: TGTGCCAGCAGCTTAGCAGCGACTAGTCGAGAGACCCAGTACTTC
V: TRBV5-1; D: TRBD1; size: once; J: TRBJ1-3; CDR3: CASSLVPGQVGGNTIYF; DNA: TGCGCCAGCAGCTTGGTTCCGGGACAGGTCGGTGGAAACACCATATATTTT
V: TRBV20-1; D: TRBD2; size: NA; J: TRBJ2-7; CDR3: CSASWLAGISYEQYF; DNA: TGCAGTGCTAGTTGGCTAGCGGGGATCTCCTACGAGCAGTACTTC
V: TRBV7-9; D: NA; size: NA; J: TRBJ2-7; CDR3: CASSLDSYYEQYF; DNA: TGTGCCAGCAGCTTAGACAGCTACTACGAGCAGTACTTC
V: TRBV2; D: NA; size: NA; J: TRBJ1-2; CDR3: CASREDTSIHRDGYTF; DNA: TGTGCCAGCAGGGAAGATACCTCTATCCATAGAGATGGCTACACCTTC
V: TRBV6-5; D: TRBD1; size: few; J: TRBJ1-2; CDR3: CASSRTGGDYGYTF; DNA: TGTGCCAGCAGCCGGACAGGGGGGGACTATGGCTACACCTTC
V: TRBV20-1; D: NA; size: once; J: TRBJ1-4; CDR3: CSATYREKLFF; DNA: TGCAGTGCTACTTACAGGGAAAAACTGTTTTTT
V: TRBV5-1; D: TRBD1; size: NA; J: TRBJ2-7; CDR3: CASSLGPGTGNYEQYF; DNA: TGCGCCAGCAGCTTGGGCCCCGGGACAGGGAACTACGAGCAGTACTTC
V: TRBV20-1; D: NA; size: NA; J: TRBJ2-3; CDR3: CSAERDTQYF; DNA: TGCAGTGCAGAGAGGGATACGCAGTATTTT
V: TRBV19; D: NA; size: NA; J: TRBJ2-6; CDR3: CASISSGANVLTF; DNA: TGTGCCAGTATAAGTAGCGGGGCCAACGTCCTGACTTTC
V: TRBV5-1; D: NA; size: NA; J: TRBJ2-3; CDR3: CASSLPSASTDTQYF; DNA: TGCGCCAGCAGCTTACCTAGCGCGAGCACAGATACGCAGTATTTT
V: TRBV25-1; D: NA; size: NA; J: TRBJ2-7; CDR3: CASSDATHSSYEQYF; DNA: TGTGCCAGCAGTGACGCAACTCATTCCTCCTACGAGCAGTACTTC
V: TRBV23-1; D: TRBD1; size: NA; J: TRBJ1-2; CDR3: CASSQLPGQGHDGYTF; DNA: TGCGCCAGCAGTCAACTCCCAGGACAGGGGCACGATGGCTACACCTTC
V: TRBV11-1; D: TRBD1; size: NA; J: TRBJ1-2; CDR3: CASSPGTAYGYTF; DNA: TGTGCCAGCAGCCCCGGGACAGCCTATGGCTACACCTTC
V: TRBV19; D: TRBD1; size: NA; J: TRBJ1-1; CDR3: CASSRSGTDGAEAFF; DNA: TGTGCCAGTAGTCGGTCCGGGACAGATGGGGCAGAAGCTTTCTTT
V: TRBV27; D: NA; size: NA; J: TRBJ1-1; CDR3: CASSPGTLEAFF; DNA: TGTGCCAGCAGTCCTGGGACATTGGAAGCTTTCTTT
V: TRBV27; D: TRBD2; size: NA; J: TRBJ2-1; CDR3: CASSSSSGSFRRNEQFF; DNA: TGTGCCAGCAGTAGTTCTAGCGGGAGTTTTCGCAGGAATGAGCAGTTCTTC
V: TRBV7-9; D: TRBD2; size: NA; J: TRBJ2-3; CDR3: CASSLVLAGHTDTQYF; DNA: TGTGCCAGCAGCTTAGTCCTAGCGGGCCACACAGATACGCAGTATTTT
V: TRBV9; D: NA; size: NA; J: TRBJ2-6; CDR3: CASSVGGPSRSGANVLTF; DNA: TGTGCCAGCAGCGTAGGGGGCCCCTCGCGCTCTGGGGCCAACGTCCTGACTTTC
V: TRBV7-3; D: TRBD1; size: NA; J: TRBJ1-1; CDR3: CASSDSGGTEAFF; DNA: TGTGCCAGCAGCGATTCAGGGGGCACTGAAGCTTTCTTT
V: TRBV10-3; D: NA; size: NA; J: TRBJ2-1; CDR3: CAISEAGSSYNEQFF; DNA: TGTGCCATCAGTGAAGCAGGTAGTTCCTACAATGAGCAGTTCTTC
V: TRBV4-2; D: NA; size: NA; J: TRBJ2-5; CDR3: CASSHPLDRSQYF; DNA: TGTGCCAGCAGCCACCCCCTCGACCGGAGCCAGTACTTC
V: TRBV29-1; D: NA; size: NA; J: TRBJ1-2; CDR3: CSVLNRPYGYTF; DNA: TGCAGCGTCCTAAACCGTCCCTATGGCTACACCTTC
V: TRBV19; D: TRBD1; size: NA; J: TRBJ1-1; CDR3: CASRTGTGGMYTEAFF; DNA: TGTGCCAGTAGGACCGGGACAGGGGGCATGTACACTGAAGCTTTCTTT
V: TRBV29-1; D: NA; size: NA; J: TRBJ1-2; CDR3: CSVDSGMGYGYTF; DNA: TGCAGCGTTGATTCCGGGATGGGGTATGGCTACACCTTC
V: TRBV5-1; D: TRBD1; size: NA; J: TRBJ2-2; CDR3: CASRPGTENTGELFF; DNA: TGCGCCAGCAGACCCGGGACAGAGAACACCGGGGAGCTGTTTTTT
V: TRBV11-2; D: NA; size: NA; J: TRBJ2-7; CDR3: CASSLLYSISRDKVYEQYF; DNA: TGTGCCAGCAGCTTACTATACTCCATAAGTCGGGACAAAGTCTACGAGCAGTACTTC
V: TRBV9; D: TRBD2; size: once; J: TRBJ2-2; CDR3: CASSVGSGNFAGELFF; DNA: TGTGCCAGCAGCGTAGGTAGCGGGAACTTTGCCGGGGAGCTGTTTTTT
V: TRBV5-6; D: TRBD1; size: NA; J: TRBJ1-1; CDR3: CASSSMNRGNTEAFF; DNA: TGTGCCAGCAGCTCCATGAACAGGGGAAACACTGAAGCTTTCTTT
V: TRBV5-5; D: NA; size: NA; J: TRBJ2-3; CDR3: CASSLGVGIGTDTQYF; DNA: TGTGCCAGCAGCTTAGGGGTTGGTATTGGGACAGATACGCAGTATTTT
V: TRBV5-6; D: NA; size: NA; J: TRBJ2-7; CDR3: CASSIRPPETYEQYF; DNA: TGTGCCAGCAGCATACGCCCCCCGGAGACGTACGAGCAGTACTTC
V: TRBV6-4; D: NA; size: NA; J: TRBJ2-2; CDR3: CASRALSFANTGELFF; DNA: TGTGCCAGCAGAGCACTTTCGTTCGCGAACACCGGGGAGCTGTTTTTT
V: TRBV5-1; D: TRBD1; size: NA; J: TRBJ2-3; CDR3: CASSRTGDYTDTQYF; DNA: TGCGCCAGCAGCAGGACAGGGGATTACACAGATACGCAGTATTTT
V: TRBV4-1; D: TRBD1; size: NA; J: TRBJ1-4; CDR3: CASSQDRGPGNEKLFF; DNA: TGCGCCAGCAGCCAAGACAGGGGGCCGGGAAATGAAAAACTGTTTTTT